These 3 T cell receptor beta chains originate from one sample sequenced in a study of long-term antiretroviral therapy in people with HIV. It was version v3.0 of the immunoSEQ assay that was run at survey level. Assay: immunoSEQ multiplex PCR; the TCRdb copy retains only in-frame clones and omits some. The table has roughly 16,000 clones, around 74% seen once. The specimen comprised unsorted PBMCs, sampled around 2.2 years before starting antiretroviral therapy. These receptors came from a man aged 25-40 years with HIV.

This rearrangement joins TRBV5-4 to TRBJ1-3, with D maybe TRBD1 (6 bases). The CDR3 has 14 amino acids. The germline V gene has CDR1 SGHNT and CDR2 YYREEE (reference sequence). V shed 3 bases and J shed 2 bases, with 9 bases lying between them. The CDR3 reads CASSSGTTGNTIYF. CDR3 coding DNA: TGTGCCAGCAGCTCCGGGACAACTGGAAACACCATATATTTT.

The J gene is TRBJ1-5, the V gene TRBV27, with D unresolved. The V end lost 8 bases, the J end lost 2 bases, and 16 bases lay between the germline ends. This CDR3 is built from 15 residues. Germline V CDR1 and CDR2: MNHEY, SMNVEV (reference sequence). CDR3 nucleotides: TGTGCCAGCTCCCCCGATAGGCAACGCAATCAGCCCCAGCATTTT. This gives the protein CASSPDRQRNQPQHF.

The rearrangement joins TRBV30 to TRBJ2-1, with 13 bases matching TRBD2. This CDR3 contains 14 residues. V trimming: 5 bases; J trimming: 9 bases; junction bases outside the gene matches: 7. Germline values: CDR1 GTSNPN, CDR2 SVGIG (reference sequence). In nucleotides, the CDR3 is TGTGCCTGGGTGGGACTAGCGGGAAAGGGTGAGCAGTTCTTC. Protein sequence: CAWVGLAGKGEQFF.